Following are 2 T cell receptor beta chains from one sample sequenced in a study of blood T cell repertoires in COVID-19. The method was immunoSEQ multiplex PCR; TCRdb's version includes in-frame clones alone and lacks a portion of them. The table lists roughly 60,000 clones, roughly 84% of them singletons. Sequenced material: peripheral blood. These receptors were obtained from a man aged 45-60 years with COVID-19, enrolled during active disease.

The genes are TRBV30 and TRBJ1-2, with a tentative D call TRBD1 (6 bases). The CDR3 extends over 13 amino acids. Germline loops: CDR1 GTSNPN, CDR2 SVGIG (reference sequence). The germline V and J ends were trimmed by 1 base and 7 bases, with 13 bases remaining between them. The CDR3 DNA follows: TGTGCCTGGAGTGACCTGGGGGCTGGTGGCTACACCTTC. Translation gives CAWSDLGAGGYTF.

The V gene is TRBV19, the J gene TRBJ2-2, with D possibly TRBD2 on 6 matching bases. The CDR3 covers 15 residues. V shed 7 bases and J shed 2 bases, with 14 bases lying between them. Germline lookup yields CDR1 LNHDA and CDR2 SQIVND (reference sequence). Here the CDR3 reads CASMWGEANTGELFF. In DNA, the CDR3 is TGTGCCAGTATGTGGGGGGAAGCTAACACCGGGGAGCTGTTTTTT.